This is a list of T cell receptor beta chains from one sample in a study of blood T cell repertoires in COVID-19. The protocol was immunoSEQ multiplex PCR, while the TCRdb copy is restricted to in-frame clones and leaves out a portion. Among under 350,000 clones, roughly 85% were seen once, and the ten largest hold 4% to 5.5%. Sequenced: PBMCs or T cells enriched from blood (not recorded which). The receptors come from a woman aged 35 to 49 with acute COVID-19. Both conserved end residues are part of each CDR3. A D gene is named only where the DNA matches it firmly. Part of the rows lack a size; the others show once, few, many or a class for expanded clones.

NA	TRBV18	TRBJ2-1	TRBD1	TGTGCCAGCTCAAGAACAGGGGATCTGTTCAATGAGCAGTTCTTC	CASSRTGDLFNEQFF
NA	TRBV28	TRBJ2-1	TRBD2	TGTGCCAGCAGCCGGACCGGGACTACCTACAATGAGCAGTTCTTC	CASSRTGTTYNEQFF
NA	TRBV11-3	TRBJ2-6	NA	TGTGCCAGCAGCTTCTCCCATCGCTCGGGGAACCGGTCTGGGGCCAACGTCCTGACTTTC	CASSFSHRSGNRSGANVLTF
NA	TRBV27	TRBJ1-4	NA	TGTGCCAGCAGCCCACGGCCTGCGGCTAATGAAAAACTGTTTTTT	CASSPRPAANEKLFF
NA	TRBV6-5	TRBJ1-2	NA	TGTGCCAGCAGTTACTTCGCGGAGGGTTTTTATGGCTACACCTTC	CASSYFAEGFYGYTF
few	TRBV7-9	TRBJ1-5	TRBD1	TGTGCCAGCAGCCGACAGGGTCGAGAAGATCAGCCCCAGCATTTT	CASSRQGREDQPQHF
NA	TRBV20-1	TRBJ2-7	TRBD1	TGCAGTGCTAGTGGGGCCCGGGACAGTGATTCCTACGAGCAGTACTTC	CSASGARDSDSYEQYF
NA	TRBV6-5	TRBJ2-7	NA	TGTGCCAGCAGTTTCGACAGAGCGTACGAGCAGTACTTC	CASSFDRAYEQYF
NA	TRBV7-9	TRBJ1-4	TRBD1	TGTGCCAGCAGCTTAGCGACAGGGCGAGGGGAAAAACTGTTTTTT	CASSLATGRGEKLFF
NA	TRBV9	TRBJ2-7	NA	TGTGCCAGCAGCGTGGGACAAACAAACGAGCAGTACTTC	CASSVGQTNEQYF
NA	TRBV25-1	TRBJ2-5	TRBD2	TGTGCCAGCAGTGAAGCGGGGGGGCTCGGGGAGACCCAGTACTTC	CASSEAGGLGETQYF
NA	TRBV6-4	TRBJ1-1	TRBD1	TGTGCCAGTACCCCAGGGGGCTCGAGCACTGAAGCTTTCTTT	CASTPGGSSTEAFF
NA	TRBV10-3	TRBJ1-4	NA	TGTGCCATCAGTGAGAACGGAGTCGGGGAAAAACTGTTTTTT	CAISENGVGEKLFF
NA	TRBV10-3	TRBJ1-2	NA	TGTGCCATCAGGGATGGAGGGGTCTTTGGCTACACCTTC	CAIRDGGVFGYTF
NA	TRBV11-2	TRBJ2-7	TRBD2	TGTGCCAGCAGCTCAAGACTAGCGGGAGTGGGTGAGCGGATCCACGAGCAGTACTTC	CASSSRLAGVGERIHEQYF
NA	TRBV29-1	TRBJ2-7	TRBD1	TGCAGCGTCGAAACAGGGGTGGCTGTCGAGCAGTACTTC	CSVETGVAVEQYF
NA	TRBV24-1	TRBJ2-1	TRBD1	TGTGCCACCAGTGGGCCAGGGGACAGCTACAATGAGCAGTTCTTC	CATSGPGDSYNEQFF
few	TRBV19	TRBJ2-4	NA	TGTGCCAGTAGTATCCTCACAGGCGATGTAGCCAAAAACATTCAGTACTTC	CASSILTGDVAKNIQYF
NA	TRBV10-3	TRBJ2-2	TRBD2	TGTGCCATCAGTGTGAAGGGACTAGAGGTCAACGGGGAGCTGTTTTTT	CAISVKGLEVNGELFF
NA	TRBV4-1	TRBJ1-2	NA	TGCGCCAGCAGCCAAGAAGGGGGGGCCATTTATGGCTACACCTTC	CASSQEGGAIYGYTF
NA	TRBV7-2	TRBJ1-6	TRBD1	TGTGCCAGCAGCTTTGGTTTTGACAGGGGGGCTTATAATTCACCCCTCCACTTT	CASSFGFDRGAYNSPLHF
NA	TRBV9	TRBJ1-2	NA	TGTGCCAGCAGCGTAGATCGCGTCTCAAACTATGGCTACACCTTC	CASSVDRVSNYGYTF
NA	TRBV7-2	TRBJ2-7	NA	TGTGCCAGCAGCGTCAAAACAGGGAGTACCTACGAGCAGTACTTC	CASSVKTGSTYEQYF
few	TRBV5-1	TRBJ1-1	NA	TGCGCCAGCAGTGCGACACTCCCGAACACTGAAGCTTTCTTT	CASSATLPNTEAFF